The entry below gives a single T cell receptor (beta chain) sequence along with its context. This sample is drawn from a study of Ad26.COV2.S vaccination and SARS-CoV-2 variants. Study context: Participant was drawn from the COV1001 Ad26.COV2.S trial arm.

Sample treatment: about 20 received Ad26.COV2.S at low or high dose, single or two shots; roughly five received placebo; per-sample allocation not given. Sampling took place 63 days after the first vaccine or placebo injection. SARS-CoV-2 spike from the Wuhan strain was encoded by the vaccine, an Ad26 vector. Clones were sequenced by immunoSEQ multiplex PCR, and TCRdb holds only the in-frame ones, with some missing. There are about 350,000 clones in the sample; 87% occur only once, and roughly 3.6% lies in the top ten. V lost 6 bases, J lost 1 base, and 13 bases lay in between. The CDR3 is made up of 15 amino acids. Germline CDR1 and CDR2: ENHRY and SYGVKD.

The sequence derives from a person aged 18-65 years who received the Ad26.COV2.S COVID-19 vaccine or a placebo. J is TRBJ1-3 and V is TRBV10-3; D call uncertain. Sequencing was performed on peripheral blood, taken in a trial of Ad26.COV2.S vaccine versus placebo. CDR3 protein: CAIREKTDSGNTIYF. The CDR3 nucleotides read TGTGCCATCAGAGAGAAAACAGATTCTGGAAACACCATATATTTT.